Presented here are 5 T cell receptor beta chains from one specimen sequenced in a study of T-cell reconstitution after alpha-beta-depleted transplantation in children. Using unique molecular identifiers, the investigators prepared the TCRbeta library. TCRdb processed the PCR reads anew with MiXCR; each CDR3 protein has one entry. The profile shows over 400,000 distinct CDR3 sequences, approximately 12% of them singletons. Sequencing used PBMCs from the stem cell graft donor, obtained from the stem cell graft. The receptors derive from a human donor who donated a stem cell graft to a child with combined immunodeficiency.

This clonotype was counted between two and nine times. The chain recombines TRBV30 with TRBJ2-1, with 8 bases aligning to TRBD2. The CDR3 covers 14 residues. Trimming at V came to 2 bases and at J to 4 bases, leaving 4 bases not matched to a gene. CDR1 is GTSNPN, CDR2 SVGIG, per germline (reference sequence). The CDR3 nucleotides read TGTGCCTGGAGTCTAGCGGGCTTATACAATGAGCAGTTCTTC. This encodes CAWSLAGLYNEQFF.

The CDR3 sequence is CASSFGQGDEQYF. The CDR3 nucleotides read TGTGCCAGCAGTTTCGGACAGGGGGACGAGCAGTACTTC. The chain has TRBV28 and TRBJ2-7, with TRBD1 matching over 10 bases. The CDR3 sequence is 13 residues long. The germline V gene has CDR1 MDHEN and CDR2 SYDVKM. V lost 3 bases and J lost 5; bases outside the gene matches: 1.

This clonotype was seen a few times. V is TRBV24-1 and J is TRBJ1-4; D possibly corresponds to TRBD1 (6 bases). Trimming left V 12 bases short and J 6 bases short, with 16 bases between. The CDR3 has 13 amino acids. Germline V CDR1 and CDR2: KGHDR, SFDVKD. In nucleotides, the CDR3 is TGTGCCTCCTTCGGGACACCCTATGAAAAACTGTTTTTT. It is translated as CASFGTPYEKLFF.

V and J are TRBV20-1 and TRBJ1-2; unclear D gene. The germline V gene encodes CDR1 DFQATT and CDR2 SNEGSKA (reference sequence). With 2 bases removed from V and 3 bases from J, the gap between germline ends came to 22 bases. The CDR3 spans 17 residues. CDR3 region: CSARYQARDHAYYGYTF. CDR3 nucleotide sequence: TGCAGTGCTAGATACCAGGCCCGGGATCACGCCTACTATGGCTACACCTTC.

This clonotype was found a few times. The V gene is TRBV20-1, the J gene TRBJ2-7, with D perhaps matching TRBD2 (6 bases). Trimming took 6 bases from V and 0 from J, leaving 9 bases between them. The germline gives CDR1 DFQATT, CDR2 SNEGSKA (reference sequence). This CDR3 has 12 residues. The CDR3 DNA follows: TGCAGTGCAACTAGCAGCTCCTACGAGCAGTACTTC. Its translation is CSATSSSYEQYF.